This TCR beta chain was documented in a study of T cell responses to AZD1222 COVID-19 vaccine. V shed 7 bases and J shed 5 bases, with 23 bases lying between them. Germline CDR1 SQVTM, CDR2 ANQGSEA. The CDR3 has 15 amino acids. TCRdb's table, derived via immunoSEQ multiplex PCR, lists solely in-frame clones and lacks some. The data contain about 120,000 clones, around 90% of them singletons. This sequence joins TRBV29-1 and TRBJ2-5; a possible D gene is TRBD2 (6 bases). This receptor was identified in an adult who received the AZD1222 COVID-19 vaccine. Sequences were derived from peripheral blood, sampled 28 days after the second AZD1222 dose. This CDR3 is CSAPRTGRLGETQYF. The CDR3 region has the DNA TGCAGCGCCCCTCGGACGGGGAGGCTCGGGGAGACCCAGTACTTC.